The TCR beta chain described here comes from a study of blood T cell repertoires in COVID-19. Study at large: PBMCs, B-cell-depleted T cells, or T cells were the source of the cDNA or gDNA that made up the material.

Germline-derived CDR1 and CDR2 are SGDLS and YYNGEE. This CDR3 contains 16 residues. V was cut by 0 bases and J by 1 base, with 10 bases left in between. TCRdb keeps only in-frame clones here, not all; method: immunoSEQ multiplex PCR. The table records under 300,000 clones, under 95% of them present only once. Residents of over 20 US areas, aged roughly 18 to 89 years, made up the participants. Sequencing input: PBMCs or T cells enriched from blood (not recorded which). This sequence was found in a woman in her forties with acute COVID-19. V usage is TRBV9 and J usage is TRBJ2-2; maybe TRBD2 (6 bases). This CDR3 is CASSVATGVNTGELFF. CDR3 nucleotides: TGTGCCAGCAGCGTAGCTACGGGAGTGAACACCGGGGAGCTGTTTTTT.